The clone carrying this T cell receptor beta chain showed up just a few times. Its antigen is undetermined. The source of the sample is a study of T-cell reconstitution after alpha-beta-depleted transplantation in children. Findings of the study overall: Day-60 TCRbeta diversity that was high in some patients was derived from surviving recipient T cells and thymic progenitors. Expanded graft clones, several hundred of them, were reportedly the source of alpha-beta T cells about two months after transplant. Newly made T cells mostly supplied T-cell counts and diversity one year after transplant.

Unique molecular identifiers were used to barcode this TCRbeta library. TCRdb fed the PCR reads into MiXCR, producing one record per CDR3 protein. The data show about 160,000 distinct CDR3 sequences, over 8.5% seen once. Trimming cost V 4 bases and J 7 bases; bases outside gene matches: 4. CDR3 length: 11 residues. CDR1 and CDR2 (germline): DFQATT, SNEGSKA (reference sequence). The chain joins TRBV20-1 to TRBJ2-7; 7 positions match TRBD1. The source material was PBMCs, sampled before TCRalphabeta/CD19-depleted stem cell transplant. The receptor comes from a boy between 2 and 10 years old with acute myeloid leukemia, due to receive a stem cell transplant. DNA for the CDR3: TGCAGTGCTAAGGGGGCGCAGGAGCAGTACGTC. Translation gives CSAKGAQEQYV.